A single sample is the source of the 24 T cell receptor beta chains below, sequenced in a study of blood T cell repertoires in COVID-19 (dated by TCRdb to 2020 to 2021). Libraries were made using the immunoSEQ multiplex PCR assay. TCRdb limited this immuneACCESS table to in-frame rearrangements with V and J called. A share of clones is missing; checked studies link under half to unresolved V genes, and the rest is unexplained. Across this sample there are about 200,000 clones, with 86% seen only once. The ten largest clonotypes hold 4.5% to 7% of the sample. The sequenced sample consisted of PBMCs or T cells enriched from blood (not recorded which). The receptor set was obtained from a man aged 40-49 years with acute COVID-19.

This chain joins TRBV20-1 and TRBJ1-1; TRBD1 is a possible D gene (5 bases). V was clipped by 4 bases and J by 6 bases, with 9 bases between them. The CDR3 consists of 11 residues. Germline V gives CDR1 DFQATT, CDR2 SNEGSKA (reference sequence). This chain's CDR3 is CSATDSSEAFF. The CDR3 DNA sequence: TGCAGTGCTACCGACAGCTCTGAAGCTTTCTTT.

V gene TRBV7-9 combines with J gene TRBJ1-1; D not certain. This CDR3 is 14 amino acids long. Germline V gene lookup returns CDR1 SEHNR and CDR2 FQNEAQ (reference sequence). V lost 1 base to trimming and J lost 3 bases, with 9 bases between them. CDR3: CASSLGSVYTEAFF. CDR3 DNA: TGTGCCAGCAGCTTAGGATCAGTCTACACTGAAGCTTTCTTT.

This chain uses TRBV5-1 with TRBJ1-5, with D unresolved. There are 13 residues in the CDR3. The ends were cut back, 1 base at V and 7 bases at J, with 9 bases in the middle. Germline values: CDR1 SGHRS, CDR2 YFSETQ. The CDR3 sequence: CASSLNPGQPQHF. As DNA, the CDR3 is TGCGCCAGCAGCTTGAACCCAGGACAGCCCCAGCATTTT.

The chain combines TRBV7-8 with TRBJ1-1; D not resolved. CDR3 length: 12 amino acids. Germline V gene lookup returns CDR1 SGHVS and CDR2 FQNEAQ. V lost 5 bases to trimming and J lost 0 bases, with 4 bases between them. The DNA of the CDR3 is TGTGCCAGCAGCCCCATGAACACTGAAGCTTTCTTT. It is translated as CASSPMNTEAFF.

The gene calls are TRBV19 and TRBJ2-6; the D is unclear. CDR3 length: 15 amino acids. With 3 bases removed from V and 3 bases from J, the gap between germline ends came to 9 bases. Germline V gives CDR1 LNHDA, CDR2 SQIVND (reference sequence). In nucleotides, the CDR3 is TGTGCCAGTAGTATCGCCTGGAGTGGGGCCAACGTCCTGACTTTC. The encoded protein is CASSIAWSGANVLTF.

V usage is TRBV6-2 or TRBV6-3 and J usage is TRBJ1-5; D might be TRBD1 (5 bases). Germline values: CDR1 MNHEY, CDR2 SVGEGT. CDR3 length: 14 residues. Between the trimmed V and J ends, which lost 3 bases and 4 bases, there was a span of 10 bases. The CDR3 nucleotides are TGTGCCAGCAGTTATGGGGGGGAAAATCAGCCCCAGCATTTT. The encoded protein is CASSYGGENQPQHF.

The chain's CDR3 is CASSLWSNSGNTIYF. The CDR3 region has the DNA TGTGCCAGCAGCTTATGGAGTAATTCTGGAAACACCATATATTTT. The V gene is TRBV11-2, the J gene TRBJ1-3; unclear D gene. Trimming removed 2 bases from V and 1 base from J, with 9 bases in between. This CDR3 spans 15 amino acids. The germline V gene has CDR1 SGHAT and CDR2 FQNNGV.

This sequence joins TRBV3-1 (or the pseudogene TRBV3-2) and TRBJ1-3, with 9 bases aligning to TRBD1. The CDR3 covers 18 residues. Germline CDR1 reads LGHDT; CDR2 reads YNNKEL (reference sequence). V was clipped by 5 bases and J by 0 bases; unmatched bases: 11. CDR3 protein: CASSDPGQGSLSGNTIYF. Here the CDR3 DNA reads TGTGCCAGCAGCGATCCGGGACAGGGATCTCTCTCTGGAAACACCATATATTTT.

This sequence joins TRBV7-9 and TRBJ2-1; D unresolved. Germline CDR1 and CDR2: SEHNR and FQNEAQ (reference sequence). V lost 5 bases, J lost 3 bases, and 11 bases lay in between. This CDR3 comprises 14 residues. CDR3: CASSPYDFYNEQFF. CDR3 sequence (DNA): TGTGCCAGCAGCCCCTACGACTTCTACAATGAGCAGTTCTTC.

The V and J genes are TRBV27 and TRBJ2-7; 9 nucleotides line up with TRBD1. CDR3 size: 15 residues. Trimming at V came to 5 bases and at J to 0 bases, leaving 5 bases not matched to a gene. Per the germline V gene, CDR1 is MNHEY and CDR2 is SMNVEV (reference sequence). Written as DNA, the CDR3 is TGTGCCAGCAGTCCTGGGACAGGGAGCTCCTACGAGCAGTACTTC. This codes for CASSPGTGSSYEQYF.

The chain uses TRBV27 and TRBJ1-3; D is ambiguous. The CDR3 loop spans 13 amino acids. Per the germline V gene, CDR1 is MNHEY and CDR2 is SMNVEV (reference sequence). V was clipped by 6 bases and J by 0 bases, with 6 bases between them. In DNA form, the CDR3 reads TGTGCCAGCAGCCGTATCTCTGGAAACACCATATATTTT. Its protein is CASSRISGNTIYF.

In nucleotides, the CDR3 is TGTGCCAGCAGCGAGCGGGGGGTCGGCGGCAATGAGCAGTTCTTC. It codes for CASSERGVGGNEQFF. The rearrangement links TRBV11-3 to TRBJ2-1; 9 bases are shared with TRBD2. Germline CDR1 SGHNT, CDR2 YENEEA. CDR3 length: 15 residues. The J segment lost 6 bases and the V segment lost 5 bases, leaving 8 bases of the junction unmatched.

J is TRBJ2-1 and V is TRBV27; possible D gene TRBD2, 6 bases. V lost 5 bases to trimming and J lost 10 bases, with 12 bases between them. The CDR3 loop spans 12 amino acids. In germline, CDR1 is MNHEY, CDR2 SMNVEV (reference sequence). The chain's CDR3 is CASSTARGEQFF. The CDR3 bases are TGTGCCAGCAGTACCGCCCGGGGGGAGCAGTTCTTC.

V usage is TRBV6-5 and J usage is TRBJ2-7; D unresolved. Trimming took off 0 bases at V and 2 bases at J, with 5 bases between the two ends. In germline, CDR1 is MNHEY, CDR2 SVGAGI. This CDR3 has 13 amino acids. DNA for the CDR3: TGTGCCAGCAGTTACTCCCCTCCCTACGAGCAGTACTTC. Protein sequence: CASSYSPPYEQYF.

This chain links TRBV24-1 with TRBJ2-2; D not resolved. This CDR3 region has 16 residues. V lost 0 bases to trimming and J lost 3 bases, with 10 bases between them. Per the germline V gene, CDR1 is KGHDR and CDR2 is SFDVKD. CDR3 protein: CATSDLRSDDTGELFF. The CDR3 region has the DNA TGTGCCACCAGTGATTTGCGGAGCGATGACACCGGGGAGCTGTTTTTT.

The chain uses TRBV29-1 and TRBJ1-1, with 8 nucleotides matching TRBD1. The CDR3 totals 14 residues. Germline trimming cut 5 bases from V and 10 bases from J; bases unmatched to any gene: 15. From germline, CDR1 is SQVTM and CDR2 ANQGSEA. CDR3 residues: CSVIEVDRGFVAFF. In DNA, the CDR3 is TGCAGCGTTATAGAGGTCGACAGGGGTTTTGTAGCTTTCTTT.

The DNA for the CDR3 is TGTGCCAGCAGTTTATCTGGGCCAGGGGGCTATCGGGAGACCCAGTACTTC. Translation: CASSLSGPGGYRETQYF. The gene calls are TRBV27 and TRBJ2-5, with 8 bases aligning to TRBD1. V lost 0 bases to trimming and J lost 5 bases; unmatched junction nucleotides: 11. Germline-derived CDR1 and CDR2 are MNHEY and SMNVEV (reference sequence). The CDR3 runs to 17 residues.

This CDR3 reads CASSYGLASSYEQYF. The CDR3 nucleotides are TGTGCCAGCAGTTATGGACTAGCAAGCTCCTACGAGCAGTACTTC. The rearrangement links TRBV6-5 to TRBJ2-7, with TRBD2 matching over 8 bases. Germline CDR1 and CDR2: MNHEY and SVGAGI. With V trimmed by 3 bases and J by 0 bases, 4 bases remained unmatched. This CDR3 contains 15 residues.

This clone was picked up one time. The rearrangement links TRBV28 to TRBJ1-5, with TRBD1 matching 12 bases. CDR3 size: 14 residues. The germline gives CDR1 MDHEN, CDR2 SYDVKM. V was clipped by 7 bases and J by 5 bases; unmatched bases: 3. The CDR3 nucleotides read TGTGCCAGCACCGGGACAGGGGGCGATCAGCCCCAGCATTTT. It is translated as CASTGTGGDQPQHF.

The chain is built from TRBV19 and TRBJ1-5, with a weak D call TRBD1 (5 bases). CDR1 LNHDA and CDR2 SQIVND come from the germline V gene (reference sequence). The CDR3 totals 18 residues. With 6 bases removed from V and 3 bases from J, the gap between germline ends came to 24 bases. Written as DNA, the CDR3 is TGTGCCAGTAGCGATGGACGTGCCGGGGGACGGCCCAATCAGCCCCAGCATTTT. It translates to CASSDGRAGGRPNQPQHF.

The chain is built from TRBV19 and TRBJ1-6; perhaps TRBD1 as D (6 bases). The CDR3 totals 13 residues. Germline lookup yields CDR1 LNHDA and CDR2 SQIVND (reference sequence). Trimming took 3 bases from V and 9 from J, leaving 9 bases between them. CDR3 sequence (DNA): TGTGCCAGTAGTATCGGGGGGCGTTCACCCCTCCACTTT. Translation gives CASSIGGRSPLHF.

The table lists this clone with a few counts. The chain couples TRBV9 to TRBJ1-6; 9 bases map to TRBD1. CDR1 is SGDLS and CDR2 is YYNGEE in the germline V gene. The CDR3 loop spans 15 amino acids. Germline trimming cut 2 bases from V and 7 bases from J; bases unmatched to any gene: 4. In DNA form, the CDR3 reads TGTGCCAGCAGCGTCCGGGACAGGGACAATTCACCCCTCCACTTT. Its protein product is CASSVRDRDNSPLHF.

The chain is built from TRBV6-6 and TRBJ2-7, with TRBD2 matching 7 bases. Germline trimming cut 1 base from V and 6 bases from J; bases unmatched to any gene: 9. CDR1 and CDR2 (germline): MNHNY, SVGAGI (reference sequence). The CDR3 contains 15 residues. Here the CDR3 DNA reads TGTGCCAGCAGTTACTTAGCGGGTCTAGCCAGCGAGCAGTACTTC. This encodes CASSYLAGLASEQYF.

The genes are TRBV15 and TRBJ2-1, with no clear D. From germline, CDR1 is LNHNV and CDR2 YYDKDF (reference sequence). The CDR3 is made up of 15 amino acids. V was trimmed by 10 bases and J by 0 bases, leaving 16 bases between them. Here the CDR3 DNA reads TGTGCCAGCTCCCCGATTGCCAGCTCCTACAATGAGCAGTTCTTC. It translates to CASSPIASSYNEQFF.